These 7 T cell receptor beta chains originate from one sample sequenced in a study of blood T cell repertoires in COVID-19. TCRdb's copy holds only in-frame clones and misses some; the assay was immunoSEQ multiplex PCR. This sample has around 300,000 clones, with roughly 90% found just once. Sequenced sample: peripheral blood. The receptor set was obtained from a woman in her forties or fifties with active or convalescent COVID-19.

The gene calls are TRBV4-2 and TRBJ2-1, with TRBD2 identical over 8 bases. CDR1 LGHNA and CDR2 YNFKEQ come from the germline V gene. This CDR3 is built from 14 residues. Unmatched junction bases numbered 4, after V lost 2 bases and J lost 7 bases. The CDR3: CASSQRRGVNEQFF. Written as DNA, the CDR3 is TGTGCCAGCAGCCAACGGCGGGGGGTGAATGAGCAGTTCTTC.

V gene TRBV14 combines with J gene TRBJ1-3, with TRBD1 identical over 9 bases. The ends lost 5 bases at V and 2 bases at J; junction bases unmatched: 7. Germline CDR1 and CDR2: SGHDN and FVKESK. The CDR3 is made up of 16 amino acids. The DNA of the CDR3 is TGTGCCAGCAGCTCTTGGGACAGGGAGGCTGGAAACACCATATATTTT. This translates into CASSSWDREAGNTIYF.

The chain is built from TRBV6-6 and TRBJ1-6, with D maybe TRBD1 (5 bases). V was clipped by 6 bases and J by 6 bases, with 6 bases between them. This CDR3 contains 12 residues. CDR1 and CDR2 from the germline V gene are MNHNY and SVGAGI (reference sequence). The CDR3 region has the DNA TGTGCCAGCAGAAGGGGTAATTCACCCCTCCACTTT. It specifies CASRRGNSPLHF.

In DNA, the CDR3 is TGTGCCAGCAGCGTAGGGCTAGCGGGGTCCAATGAGCAGTTCTTC. The encoded protein is CASSVGLAGSNEQFF. The chain uses TRBV9 and TRBJ2-1; TRBD2 matches 9 bases. The CDR3 is 15 amino acids. Germline CDR1 and CDR2: SGDLS and YYNGEE. Unmatched junction bases numbered 4, after V lost 0 bases and J lost 6 bases.

This clone was counted once. This chain joins TRBV11-2 and TRBJ2-1; tentative D call: TRBD1 (6 bases). The V end was cut by 1 base, the J end by 3 bases, with 16 bases between. This CDR3 is built from 17 residues. Germline CDR1 is SGHAT and CDR2 is FQNNGV. In DNA, the CDR3 is TGTGCCAGCAGCTTAGGGACCGGGACATTTAACTACAATGAGCAGTTCTTC. This codes for CASSLGTGTFNYNEQFF.

J is TRBJ2-1 and V is TRBV5-4, with 7 bases fitting TRBD1. The CDR3 spans 12 residues. V was clipped by 4 bases and J by 9 bases; unmatched bases: 4. Per germline, CDR1 SGHNT and CDR2 YYREEE (reference sequence). The CDR3 reads CASSRDSIEQFF. The CDR3 bases are TGTGCCAGCAGCCGGGACAGCATTGAGCAGTTCTTC.

With regard to this clone: Distinct nucleotide sequences in the sample also encode this CDR3. The rearrangement uses TRBV12-3 or TRBV12-4 and TRBJ1-1; no firm D call. V gave up 6 bases and J gave up 5 bases, with 7 bases separating them. The length of the CDR3 is 11 residues. The CDR3 here is CASSRGTEAFF. CDR3 nucleotide sequence: TGTGCCAGCAGCCGGGGTACTGAAGCTTTCTTT.